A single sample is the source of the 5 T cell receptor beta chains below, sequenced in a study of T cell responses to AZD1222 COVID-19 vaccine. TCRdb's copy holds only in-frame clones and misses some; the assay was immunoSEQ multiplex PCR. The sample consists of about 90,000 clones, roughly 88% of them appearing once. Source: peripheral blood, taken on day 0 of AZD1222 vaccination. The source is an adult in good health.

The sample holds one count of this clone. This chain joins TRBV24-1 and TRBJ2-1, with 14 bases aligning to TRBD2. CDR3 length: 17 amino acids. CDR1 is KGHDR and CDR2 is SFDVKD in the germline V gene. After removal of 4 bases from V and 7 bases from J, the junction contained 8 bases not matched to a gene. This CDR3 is CATSEVKGLAGANEQFF. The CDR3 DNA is TGTGCCACCAGTGAAGTAAAGGGACTAGCGGGAGCAAATGAGCAGTTCTTC.

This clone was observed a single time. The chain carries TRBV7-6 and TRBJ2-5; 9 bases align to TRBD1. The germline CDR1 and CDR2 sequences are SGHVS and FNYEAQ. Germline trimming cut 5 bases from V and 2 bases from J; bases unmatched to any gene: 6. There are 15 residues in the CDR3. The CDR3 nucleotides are TGTGCCAGCAGCCGAAGTGGACAGGGGCAAGAGACCCAGTACTTC. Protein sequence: CASSRSGQGQETQYF. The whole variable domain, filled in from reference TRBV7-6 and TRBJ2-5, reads GAGVSQSPRYKVTKRGQDVALRCDPISGHVSLYWYRQALGQGPEFLTYFNYEAQQDKSGLPNDRFSAERPEGSISTLTIQRTEQRDSAMYRCASSRSGQGQETQYFGPGTRLLVL.

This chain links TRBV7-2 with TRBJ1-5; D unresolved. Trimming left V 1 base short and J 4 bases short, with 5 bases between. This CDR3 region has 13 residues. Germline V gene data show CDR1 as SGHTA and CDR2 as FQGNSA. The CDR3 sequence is CASSLETNQPQHF. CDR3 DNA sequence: TGTGCCAGCAGCTTAGAAACGAATCAGCCCCAGCATTTT.

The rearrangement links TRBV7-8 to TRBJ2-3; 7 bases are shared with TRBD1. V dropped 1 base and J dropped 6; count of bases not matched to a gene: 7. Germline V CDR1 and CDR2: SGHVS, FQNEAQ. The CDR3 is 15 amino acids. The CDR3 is CASSLGQGLADTQYF. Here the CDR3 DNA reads TGTGCCAGCAGCTTAGGACAGGGTTTAGCGGATACGCAGTATTTT.

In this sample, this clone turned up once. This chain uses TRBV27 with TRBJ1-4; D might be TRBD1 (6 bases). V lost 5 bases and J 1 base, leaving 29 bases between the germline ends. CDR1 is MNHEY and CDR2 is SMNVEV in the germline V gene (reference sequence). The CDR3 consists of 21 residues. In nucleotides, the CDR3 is TGTGCCAGCAGTCCAGCTCTAAAATCGGGGGCCGTCCGCCAAACTAATGAAAAACTGTTTTTT. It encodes CASSPALKSGAVRQTNEKLFF.